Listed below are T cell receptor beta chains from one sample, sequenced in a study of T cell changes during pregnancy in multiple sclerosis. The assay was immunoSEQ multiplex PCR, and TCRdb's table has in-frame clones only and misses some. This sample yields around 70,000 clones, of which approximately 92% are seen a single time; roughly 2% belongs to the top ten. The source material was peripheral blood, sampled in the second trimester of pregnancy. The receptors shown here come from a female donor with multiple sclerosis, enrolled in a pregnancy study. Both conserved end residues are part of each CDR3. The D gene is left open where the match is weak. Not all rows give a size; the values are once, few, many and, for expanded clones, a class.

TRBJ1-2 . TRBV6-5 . TGTGCCAGCAGCCAAACAGGGTCCCACTCTTATGGCTACACCTTC CASSQTGSHSYGYTF
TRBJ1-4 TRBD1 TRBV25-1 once TGTGCCAGCAGTGCGACAGGGGGCGCCGAAAAACTGTTTTTT CASSATGGAEKLFF
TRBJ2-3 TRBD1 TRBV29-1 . TGCAGCGTTGTAGGCTGGGACAGGGCCCCAGATACGCAGTATTTT CSVVGWDRAPDTQYF
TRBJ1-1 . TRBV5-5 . TGTGCCAGCAGCGCAAATGCGCGAGACACTGAAGCTTTCTTT CASSANARDTEAFF
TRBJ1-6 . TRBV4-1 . TGCGCCAGCAGCCGAACCGGGACTCTTTCTGATTCACCCCTCCACTTT CASSRTGTLSDSPLHF
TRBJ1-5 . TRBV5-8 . TGTGCCAGCAGCTTGGTTTGGACACAAGGTCAGCCCCAGCATTTT CASSLVWTQGQPQHF
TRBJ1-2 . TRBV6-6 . TGTGCCAGCAGTTACTCAGCGCCAGGACAGTATGGCTACACCTTC CASSYSAPGQYGYTF
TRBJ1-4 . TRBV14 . TGTGCCAGCAGCCAGATGGGGCCGCGTGAAAAACTGTTTTTT CASSQMGPREKLFF
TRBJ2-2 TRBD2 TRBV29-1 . TGCAGCGTTGGTGGACTAGCGGTCGGGGAGCTGTTTTTT CSVGGLAVGELFF
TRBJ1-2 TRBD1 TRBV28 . TGTGCCAGCAGTTCCCACCGGACAGGGGAACAGGGCTACACCTTC CASSSHRTGEQGYTF
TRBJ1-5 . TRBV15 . TGTGCCACCAGCAGAGATCTTGTAGATTTTAGCAATCAGCCCCAGCATTTT CATSRDLVDFSNQPQHF
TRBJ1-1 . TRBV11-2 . TGTGCCAGCAGCTTAATTCAGGTTGGGTTTAACACTGAAGCTTTCTTT CASSLIQVGFNTEAFF
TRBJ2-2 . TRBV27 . TGTGCCAGCAGGCAACATAACACCGGGGAGCTGTTTTTT CASRQHNTGELFF
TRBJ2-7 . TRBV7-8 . TGTGCCAGCAGCCGCGGGACCGATTACGAGCAGTACTTC CASSRGTDYEQYF
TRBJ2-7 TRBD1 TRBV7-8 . TGTGCCAGCAGCGGACAGGGACCCTACGAGCAGTACTTC CASSGQGPYEQYF
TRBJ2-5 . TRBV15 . TGTGCCACCAGCTGGGGGGGCAGAAGTAACCAAGAGACCCAGTACTTC CATSWGGRSNQETQYF
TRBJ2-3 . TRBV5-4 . TGTGCCAGCAGCGAGAACACAGATACGCAGTATTTT CASSENTDTQYF
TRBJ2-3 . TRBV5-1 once TGCGCCAGCAGGGCAGGGGACACAGATACGCAGTATTTT CASRAGDTDTQYF
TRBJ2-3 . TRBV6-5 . TGTGCCAGCAGTTACCTATTCAACAGGGAGATTGGTACGCAGTATTTT CASSYLFNREIGTQYF
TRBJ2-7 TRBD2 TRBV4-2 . TGTGCCAGCAGCCCCCACACTAGCGGGAGGGCCTCCTACGAGCAGTACTTC CASSPHTSGRASYEQYF
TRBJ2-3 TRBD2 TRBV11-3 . TGTGCCAGCAGCTTAGGACTAGCCGGGGATACGCAGTATTTT CASSLGLAGDTQYF
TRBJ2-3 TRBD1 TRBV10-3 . TGTGCCATCAGTGAGTCAAGACAGGGCGCAGATACGCAGTATTTT CAISESRQGADTQYF
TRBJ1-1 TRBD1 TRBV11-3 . TGTGCCAGCAGCCCGGGACAGGGGAACACTGAAGCTTTCTTT CASSPGQGNTEAFF